The clone carrying this T cell receptor (beta chain) was seen only a few times. The data were taken from a study of technical replicates of blood from several donors. Using immunoSEQ multiplex PCR, the repertoire was profiled, and TCRdb retains in-frame clones only, with some absent. The repertoire includes roughly 60,000 clones, roughly 89% of them detected once, and around 4.4% sits in the top ten. Trimming removed 4 bases from V and 0 bases from J, with 10 bases in between. Per germline, CDR1 MGHRA and CDR2 YSYEKL. The CDR3 is 15 residues long. This sequence was found in a human donor in good health. Some clones in this sample may be carry-over from other donors' samples. The V call is TRBV4-1, the J call TRBJ1-5; D call uncertain. Specimen: PBMCs. DNA of the CDR3: TGCGCCAGCAGCCTTGAGCAATCTAGCAATCAGCCCCAGCATTTT. It is translated as CASSLEQSSNQPQHF.